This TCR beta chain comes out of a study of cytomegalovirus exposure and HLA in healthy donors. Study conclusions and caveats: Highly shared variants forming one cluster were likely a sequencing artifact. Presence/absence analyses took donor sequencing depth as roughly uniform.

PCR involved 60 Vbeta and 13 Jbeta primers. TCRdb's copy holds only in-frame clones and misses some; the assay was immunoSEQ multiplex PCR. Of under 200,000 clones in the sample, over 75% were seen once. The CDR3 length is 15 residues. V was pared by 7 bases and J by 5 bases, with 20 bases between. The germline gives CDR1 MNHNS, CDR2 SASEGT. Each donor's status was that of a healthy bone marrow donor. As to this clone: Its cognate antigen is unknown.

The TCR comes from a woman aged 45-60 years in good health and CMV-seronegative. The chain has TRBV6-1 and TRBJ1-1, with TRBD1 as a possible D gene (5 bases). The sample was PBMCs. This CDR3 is CASTRGEGIGTEAFF. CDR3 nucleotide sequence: TGTGCCAGCACCCGGGGGGAGGGGATAGGAACTGAAGCTTTCTTT.